This T cell receptor beta chain was sequenced during a study of blood T cell repertoires in COVID-19. Data came from immunoSEQ multiplex PCR; TCRdb stores just in-frame clones and leaves some out. The table lists 150,000 or so clones, 90% of them singletons. With 1 base clipped from V and 1 base from J, the junction kept 11 bases outside the gene matches. The CDR3 is 18 residues long. Germline V CDR1 and CDR2: MNHEY, SMNVEV (reference sequence). The receptor's source is a man aged 50 to 60 with acute or convalescent COVID-19. The rearrangement links TRBV27 to TRBJ2-3; 7 bases are a match to TRBD2. Sequencing input: peripheral blood. In DNA, the CDR3 is TGTGCCAGCAGTTTATTCTGGGGGGAGGGCCTACGCACAGATACGCAGTATTTT. It encodes CASSLFWGEGLRTDTQYF.